This TCR beta chain was recorded in a study of T cell responses to AZD1222 COVID-19 vaccine. Sequenced by immunoSEQ multiplex PCR; TCRdb stores in-frame clones only, minus some. The sample includes 150,000 or so clones, about 91% of them seen just once. This CDR3 spans 13 amino acids. Per germline, CDR1 SGHRS and CDR2 YFSETQ. V lost 0 bases and J 3 bases, leaving 7 bases between the germline ends. A word on this clone: The antigen remains undetermined.

Study-wide results and limits: Targeting of unmutated variant regions was reportedly seen in nearly half of spike-specific TCRs.

The V gene is TRBV5-1, the J gene TRBJ2-7; D ambiguous. This material consisted of peripheral blood, taken on day 0 of AZD1222 vaccination. This receptor was obtained from an adult in good health. The CDR3 DNA follows: TGCGCCAGCAGCTTGGGCCCGCTCTACGAGCAGTACTTC. This sequence encodes CASSLGPLYEQYF.